This T cell receptor (beta chain) was recorded in a study of blood T cell repertoires in COVID-19. In the authors' methods: Reference gene primer amplification gave estimated nucleated cell counts. Libraries were prepared by immunoSEQ multiplex PCR; TCRdb keeps only in-frame clonotypes and omits some of them. The D gene and trimming were derived from the DNA, and the V and J assignments and clone size from that table. The sample contains about 230,000 clones, about 84% of which appear only once. The source material was peripheral blood. This receptor was taken from a woman of 80 years or more with acute or convalescent COVID-19.

CDR3 sequence (DNA): TGTGCCAGCAGCTCGCAGGGCCCCGGGGAGCTGTTTTTT. This encodes CASSSQGPGELFF. The rearrangement uses TRBV7-7 and TRBJ2-2; possible D gene TRBD1, 5 bases. The germline V gene encodes CDR1 SSHAT and CDR2 FNYEAQ (reference sequence). This CDR3 is 13 amino acids long. Trimming shortened V by 4 bases and J by 6 bases, and 9 bases separated the two germline ends. Full variable domain (missing parts from reference TRBV7-7 and TRBJ2-2): GAGVSQSPRYKVTKRGQDVTLRCDPISSHATLYWYQQALGQGPEFLTYFNYEAQPDKSGLPSDRFSAERPEGSISTLTIQRTEQRDSAMYRCASSSQGPGELFFGEGSRLTVL.